A selection of T cell receptor beta chains follows, all from one sample in a study of beta chain features in type 1 diabetes. Profiled with immunoSEQ multiplex PCR; TCRdb holds only in-frame clones, not every one. This table has 200,000 to 250,000 clones, 9% to 10% appearing once. Source material: naive CD4+ T cells from blood. The receptors come from a woman aged 18 to 35 in good health. CDR3s include the opening cysteine and the closing phenylalanine or tryptophan. D genes are given only for firm matches. For some rows the clone size is stated as once, few or many, or as a class when expanded; others skip it.

size	V	D	J	DNA	CDR3
few	TRBV7-2	.	TRBJ1-5	TGTGCCAGCAGCCCGACCGCCGGGGAGCAGCCCCAGCATTTT	CASSPTAGEQPQHF
few	TRBV5-1	.	TRBJ2-7	TGCGCCAGCACCTCCGGGGGTAAGAGGTACGAGCAGTACTTC	CASTSGGKRYEQYF
.	TRBV5-1	TRBD1	TRBJ1-4	TGCGCCAGCAGCTTGGCGACCGGGACAGGGGCTGAAAAACTGTTTTTT	CASSLATGTGAEKLFF
once	TRBV5-1	TRBD1	TRBJ1-1	TGCGCCAGCAGCTCCGGGACAGGGTTTTCGTCTGAAGCTTTCTTT	CASSSGTGFSSEAFF
.	TRBV11-2	TRBD2	TRBJ2-5	TGTGCCAGCAGCCCCCCTACTAGCGCACAACGCGGAAAGACCCAGTACTTC	CASSPPTSAQRGKTQYF
.	TRBV11-2	.	TRBJ2-3	TGTGCCAGCAGCTTAGGGTCAGTCAGGGATACGCAGTATTTT	CASSLGSVRDTQYF
.	TRBV7-9	.	TRBJ1-2	TGTGCCAGCAGCTTAGTTTTAGGGCAGGGAGGCATCAGTGGCTACACCTTC	CASSLVLGQGGISGYTF
few	TRBV18	.	TRBJ1-1	TGTGCCAGCTCACCCCAACAGGAGAACACTGAAGCTTTCTTT	CASSPQQENTEAFF
many	TRBV7-2	TRBD2	TRBJ2-1	TGTGCCAGCAGCGACCGACTAGCGGGGGGCAATGAGCAGTTCTTC	CASSDRLAGGNEQFF
.	TRBV5-1	TRBD1	TRBJ2-3	TGCGCCAGCAGCCGGACAGGGAGAGATACGCAGTATTTT	CASSRTGRDTQYF
few	TRBV23-1	.	TRBJ1-5	TGCGCCAGCAGTCAAGGACAAGGGCAGGTAAGCAATCAGCCCCAGCATTTT	CASSQGQGQVSNQPQHF
many	TRBV7-9	TRBD1	TRBJ2-1	TGTGCCAGCAGCTTTGGGACAGGCTACAATGAGCAGTTCTTC	CASSFGTGYNEQFF
few	TRBV7-3	TRBD1	TRBJ1-2	TGTGCCAGCAGCTTAAGTTGGGACAGCTCCTATGGCTACACCTTC	CASSLSWDSSYGYTF
few	TRBV2	TRBD1	TRBJ1-1	TGTGCCAGCAGTGGGGACAGGGGAACGGTCGCTTTCTTT	CASSGDRGTVAFF
few	TRBV5-1	TRBD1	TRBJ2-1	TGCGCCAGCAGCCCAGCCGGGACAGGGACCTACAATGAGCAGTTCTTC	CASSPAGTGTYNEQFF
.	TRBV5-1	TRBD1	TRBJ1-1	TGCGCCAGCAGCCCAGGACAGGGAAAAAACACTGAAGCTTTCTTT	CASSPGQGKNTEAFF
.	TRBV9	.	TRBJ2-3	TGTGCCAGCAGCGTCGAGGGGGTAGGTACAGATACGCAGTATTTT	CASSVEGVGTDTQYF
few	TRBV5-4	.	TRBJ1-2	TGTGCCAGCAGCTTGGGGGGACTCGATAGCTATGGCTACACCTTC	CASSLGGLDSYGYTF
few	TRBV9	.	TRBJ1-1	TGTGCCAGCAGCGCCGACAGGAACACTGAAGCTTTCTTT	CASSADRNTEAFF
.	TRBV27	.	TRBJ1-5	TGTGCCAGCAGTTTTACGGGCCCAGGGCCCTTGGGCAATCAGCCCCAGCATTTT	CASSFTGPGPLGNQPQHF
few	TRBV9	.	TRBJ2-3	TGTGCCAGCAGCATGACAACAGATACGCAGTATTTT	CASSMTTDTQYF
few	TRBV6-1	TRBD1	TRBJ2-7	TGTGCCAGCAGTGGGCGGACAGGGACGCAGGGGTCCTACGAGCAGTACTTC	CASSGRTGTQGSYEQYF
few	TRBV27	TRBD2	TRBJ2-1	TGTGCCAGCAGTTTCGGCGGGAGGGCCGGCAATGAGCAGTTCTTC	CASSFGGRAGNEQFF
once	TRBV30	.	TRBJ1-5	TGTGCCTGGAGTGGGGGAGGGGCTGGTAATCAGCCCCAGCATTTT	CAWSGGGAGNQPQHF
few	TRBV27	TRBD2	TRBJ2-3	TGTGCCAGCAGTTTAAAACGGGGGGGTTCAGATACGCAGTATTTT	CASSLKRGGSDTQYF
few	TRBV5-1	TRBD2	TRBJ2-7	TGCGCCAGCAGCCGGACTAGCGGCTCCTACGAGCAGTACTTC	CASSRTSGSYEQYF
few	TRBV30	.	TRBJ1-5	TGTGCCTGGAGCGTTCGGAATCCTACAGGGAATCAGCCCCAGCATTTT	CAWSVRNPTGNQPQHF
.	TRBV27	TRBD2	TRBJ2-2	TGTGCCAGCAGTCCAATCGGGGGGGCAGAGCTGTTTTTT	CASSPIGGAELFF
.	TRBV5-4	TRBD1	TRBJ2-3	TGTGCCAGCACGACAGGGCTCAGCACAGATACGCAGTATTTT	CASTTGLSTDTQYF
.	TRBV6-5	TRBD2	TRBJ2-1	TGTGCCAGCAGGCGCAACGGGGGGACCTACAATGAGCAGTTCTTC	CASRRNGGTYNEQFF
few	TRBV12-5	TRBD1	TRBJ1-5	TGTGCTAGTGGTTTGGTACAGGGACAGAGGGGCAATCAGCCCCAGCATTTT	CASGLVQGQRGNQPQHF
few	TRBV5-4	TRBD1	TRBJ1-1	TGTGCCAGCAGCATGGGACAGGACTTGGTCGGGAACACTGAAGCTTTCTTT	CASSMGQDLVGNTEAFF
few	TRBV1	.	TRBJ2-7	TGCACCAGCAGCCATCGATTTTCAGGGTCAGAGTACTTC	CTSSHRFSGSEYF
.	TRBV5-1	.	TRBJ2-7	TGCGCCAGCAGCTTGGAGGAAGGGGGTTTCTCCAGCTCCTACGAGCAGTACTTC	CASSLEEGGFSSSYEQYF
.	TRBV6-1	TRBD1	TRBJ1-4	TGTGCCAGCAGTGTGGGACAGGGGGCACCAACTAATGAAAAACTGTTTTTT	CASSVGQGAPTNEKLFF
few	TRBV4-1	TRBD2	TRBJ2-7	TGCGCCAGCAGCCGCCTGGGACTAGCGGGAGACGAGCAGTACTTC	CASSRLGLAGDEQYF